This TCR beta chain came from a study of blood T cell repertoires in COVID-19. For the study at large: Acute and convalescent COVID-19 samples came from the United States, Italy and Spain. The analysed material was cDNA or gDNA that came from T cells, B-cell-depleted T cells, or PBMCs.

In the authors' methods: The authors estimated nucleated cell counts from reference gene primer amplification. TCRdb's copy holds only in-frame clones and misses some; the assay was immunoSEQ multiplex PCR. That table gives V, J and clone size, and the DNA gave D and trimming. There are roughly 80,000 clones in the sample; around 82% occur only once, and 20% to 25% lies in the top ten. Germline CDR1 is KGHSH and CDR2 is LQKENI. Germline trimming cut 5 bases from V and 6 bases from J; bases unmatched to any gene: 2. CDR3 length equals 12 residues. This chain joins TRBV18 and TRBJ2-3, with 7 nucleotides matching TRBD1. The receptor comes from a human donor in a cohort sampled during active COVID-19. Input material: peripheral blood. CDR3 DNA: TGTGCCAGCTCATCGGACAGGGATACGCAGTATTTT. It specifies CASSSDRDTQYF.